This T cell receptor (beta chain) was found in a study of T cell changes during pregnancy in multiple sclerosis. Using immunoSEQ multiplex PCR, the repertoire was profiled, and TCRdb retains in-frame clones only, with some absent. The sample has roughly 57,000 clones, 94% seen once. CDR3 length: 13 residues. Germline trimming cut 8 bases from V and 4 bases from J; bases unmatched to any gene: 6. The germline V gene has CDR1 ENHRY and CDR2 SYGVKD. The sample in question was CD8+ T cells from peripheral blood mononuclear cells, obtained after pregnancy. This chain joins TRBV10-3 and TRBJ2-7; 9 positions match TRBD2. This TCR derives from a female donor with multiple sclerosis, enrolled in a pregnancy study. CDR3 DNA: TGTGCCATCGCGGGGGGGGATTCGTACGAGCAGTACTTC. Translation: CAIAGGDSYEQYF.